This T cell receptor (beta chain) emerged from a study of cytomegalovirus exposure and HLA in healthy donors. Primers: 60 Vbeta forward and 13 Jbeta reverse. The repertoire was sequenced with immunoSEQ multiplex PCR; TCRdb's copy has only in-frame clones and lacks some. The sample gives approximately 110,000 clones, 15% of which show up once; 1.9% is in the top ten. The CDR3 consists of 11 residues. Germline V gene lookup returns CDR1 SNHLY and CDR2 FYNNEI. With 11 bases removed from V and 6 bases from J, the gap between germline ends came to 14 bases. Points from the study as a whole: Association of about 17,000 TCR beta sequences with HLA alleles was found at 0.05 false discovery rate in a later analysis.

This clone has more than one count but fewer than ten. Antigen specificity is unknown. The material sequenced was PBMCs. The TCR originated in a woman under 30 in good health and CMV-seronegative. This sequence joins TRBV2 and TRBJ2-7, with a tentative D call TRBD1 (5 bases). CDR3 residues: CADRQGIEQYF. As DNA, the CDR3 is TGTGCCGATAGGCAGGGAATCGAGCAGTACTTC.